This T cell receptor (beta chain) came from a study of control samples from healthy donors and cancer patients. The sample holds a few counts of this clone. Assay: immunoSEQ multiplex PCR; the TCRdb copy retains only in-frame clones and omits some. The data show some 250,000 clones, approximately 80% seen once. There are 15 residues in the CDR3. The germline V and J ends were trimmed by 2 bases and 7 bases, with 14 bases remaining between them. CDR1 KGHSH and CDR2 LQKENI come from the germline V gene. The source of this sequence is a woman aged 60-75 years with lung cancer. The genes are TRBV18 and TRBJ1-4; D possibly corresponds to TRBD1 (5 bases). The source material was PBMCs. The CDR3 is CASSPAGVKGEKLFF. Here the CDR3 DNA reads TGTGCCAGCTCACCAGCGGGGGTGAAGGGTGAAAAACTGTTTTTT.